What follows are 21 T cell receptor beta chains derived from one specimen sequenced in a study of T cells expressing NK-cell markers. TCRdb re-called the 5' RACE reads, yielding one record per CDR3 amino acid sequence without DNA. There are hundreds of thousands of distinct CDR3 sequences in the sample, with roughly 4.2% held by the top ten. The sequenced sample was blood T cells: a sorted CD56 or NKG2C T cell subset, CD4+ or CD8+ T cells, or bulk PBMC T cells (not recorded which). These receptor sequences come from a woman aged 18-70 years in good health.

This rearrangement joins TRBV7-2 to TRBJ1-2. Germline-derived CDR1 and CDR2 are SGHTA and FQGNSA. The CDR3 spans 12 residues. CDR3 residues: CASGPIEDGYTF.

The chain couples TRBV20-1 to TRBJ2-1; TCRdb gives TRBD1 as the D gene, but with no DNA this cannot be confirmed. There are 12 residues in the CDR3. Per germline, CDR1 DFQATT and CDR2 SNEGSKA (reference sequence). This CDR3 is CSAGGGRNEQFF.

The gene calls are TRBV19 and TRBJ1-3; TCRdb gives TRBD1 as the D gene, but with no DNA this cannot be confirmed. The CDR3 runs 17 residues. CDR1 and CDR2 (germline): LNHDA, SQIVND (reference sequence). The CDR3 sequence is CASSSVRTGPPGNTIYF.

The gene calls are TRBV20-1 and TRBJ2-7; TCRdb lists TRBD1, though no DNA is available to test this call. From germline, CDR1 is DFQATT and CDR2 SNEGSKA (reference sequence). This CDR3 is 15 amino acids long. The CDR3 is CSALLRGASRYEQYF.

The chain links TRBV20-1 to TRBJ2-6; no DNA is available, so the TRBD1 call from TCRdb remains unchecked. Germline loops: CDR1 DFQATT, CDR2 SNEGSKA (reference sequence). The CDR3 length is 16 residues. The CDR3 sequence is CSARGHFNSGANVLTF.

V gene TRBV7-8 combines with J gene TRBJ2-5. Per germline, CDR1 SGHVS and CDR2 FQNEAQ. The CDR3 length is 15 residues. This CDR3 reads CASSLAQAVQETQYF. Full variable domain (missing parts from reference TRBV7-8 and TRBJ2-5): GAGVSQSPRYKVAKRGQDVALRCDPISGHVSLFWYQQALGQGPEFLTYFQNEAQLDKSGLPSDRFFAERPEGSVSTLKIQRTQQEDSAVYLCASSLAQAVQETQYFGPGTRLLVL.

This chain joins TRBV5-1 and TRBJ2-5; TCRdb names TRBD2, which stays unverified in the absence of DNA. This CDR3 region has 14 residues. Germline CDR1 and CDR2: SGHRS and YFSETQ. CDR3 residues: CASSLGASQETQYF. Filled out from reference TRBV5-1 and TRBJ2-5, the complete variable domain reads KAGVTQTPRYLIKTRGQQVTLSCSPISGHRSVSWYQQTPGQGLQFLFEYFSETQRNKGNFPGRFSGRQFSNSRSEMNVSTLELGDSALYLCASSLGASQETQYFGPGTRLLVL.

The chain is built from TRBV12-3 or TRBV12-4 and TRBJ2-7; the TCRdb D gene call, TRBD1, has no DNA to confirm it. The CDR3 length is 13 residues. The CDR3 is CASSWTGRYEQYF.

The chain links TRBV5-1 to TRBJ2-3; the D gene TCRdb calls, TRBD2, cannot be checked with no DNA. Germline CDR1 SGHRS, CDR2 YFSETQ. The CDR3 is made up of 16 amino acids. The CDR3 reads CASSPERGGRLDTQYF.

The chain links TRBV12-3 or TRBV12-4 to TRBJ2-3; with no DNA, the TCRdb D assignment of TRBD1 cannot be verified. The CDR3 contains 15 residues. The CDR3 is CASSFGGQRTDTQYF.

The J gene is TRBJ2-7, the V gene TRBV7-2. CDR3 length: 11 residues. Germline assignment: CDR1 SGHTA and CDR2 FQGNSA. The CDR3 region is CASSRNYEQYF.

The gene calls are TRBV30 and TRBJ2-4; TCRdb returns TRBD1, unconfirmable since there is no DNA. The CDR3 loop spans 14 amino acids. The germline gives CDR1 GTSNPN, CDR2 SVGIG (reference sequence). This CDR3 is CAWTGGAAKNIQYF.

V is TRBV6-5 and J is TRBJ2-1; with no DNA, the TCRdb D assignment of TRBD2 cannot be verified. CDR1 and CDR2 from the germline V gene are MNHEY and SVGAGI. The CDR3 runs 15 residues. The CDR3 loop is CASSYGLATYNEQFF.

The chain couples TRBV3-1 to TRBJ2-3; there is no DNA to check the TCRdb D call of TRBD2. CDR3 size: 17 residues. Germline assignment: CDR1 LGHDT and CDR2 YNNKEL (reference sequence). This CDR3 reads CASSQDGREGPRDTQYF.

V gene TRBV7-2 combines with J gene TRBJ2-7; without DNA, the TCRdb call of TRBD1 cannot be checked. This CDR3 contains 11 residues. The germline CDR1 and CDR2 sequences are SGHTA and FQGNSA. The CDR3 is CASSLWGEQYF.

V and J are TRBV30 and TRBJ2-2; TCRdb lists TRBD1, though no DNA is available to test this call. This CDR3 is 16 amino acids long. Germline lookup yields CDR1 GTSNPN and CDR2 SVGIG (reference sequence). The CDR3 is CAWSVLGGSPPGELFF. Combining the CDR3 with reference TRBV30 and TRBJ2-2 gives the whole variable domain SQTIHQWPATLVQPVGSPLSLECTVEGTSNPNLYWYRQAAGRGLQLLFYSVGIGQISSEVPQNLSASRPQDRQFILSSKKLLLSDSGFYLCAWSVLGGSPPGELFFGEGSRLTVL.

This chain connects TRBV6-5 to TRBJ2-5; TCRdb's D call of TRBD1 is untestable without DNA. The germline CDR1 and CDR2 sequences are MNHEY and SVGAGI. The CDR3 sequence is 12 residues long. The CDR3: CASRSRGETQYF.

CDR3 sequence reads: CSVGRDRGYGYTF. This chain links TRBV29-1 with TRBJ1-2; lacking DNA, the TRBD1 call made by TCRdb goes unchecked. Germline lookup yields CDR1 SQVTM and CDR2 ANQGSEA. The CDR3 has 13 residues.

This chain links TRBV5-1 with TRBJ2-7; the D gene TCRdb calls, TRBD1, cannot be checked with no DNA. The germline V gene encodes CDR1 SGHRS and CDR2 YFSETQ. The CDR3 is made up of 14 amino acids. CDR3 residues: CASTGTGGSYEQYF.

This chain connects TRBV21-1 to TRBJ1-6; the TRBD1 assignment by TCRdb is unverifiable without DNA. TRBV21-1 counts as a pseudogene. The CDR3 extends over 14 amino acids. Here the CDR3 reads CASSKGGPHSPLHF.

V gene TRBV5-1 combines with J gene TRBJ2-1; lacking DNA, the TRBD2 call made by TCRdb goes unchecked. Germline-derived CDR1 and CDR2 are SGHRS and YFSETQ. The CDR3 runs to 16 residues. This CDR3 reads CASSLVGEAYTNEQFF.